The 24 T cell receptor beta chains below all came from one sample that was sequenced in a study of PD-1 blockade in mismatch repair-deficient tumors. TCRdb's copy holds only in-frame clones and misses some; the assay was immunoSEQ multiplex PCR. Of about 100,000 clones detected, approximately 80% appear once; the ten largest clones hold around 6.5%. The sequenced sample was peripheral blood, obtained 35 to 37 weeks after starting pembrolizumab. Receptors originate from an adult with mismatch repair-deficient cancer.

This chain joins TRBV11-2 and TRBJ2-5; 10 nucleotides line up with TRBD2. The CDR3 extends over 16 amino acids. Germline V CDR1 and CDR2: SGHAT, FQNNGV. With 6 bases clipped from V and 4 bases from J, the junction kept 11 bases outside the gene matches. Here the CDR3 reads CASRGLAGDRRETQYF. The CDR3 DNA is TGTGCCAGCAGGGGGCTAGCGGGAGATCGTAGAGAGACCCAGTACTTC.

CDR3 DNA: TGTGCCAGCAGTGATACGACGCTTAGGACTGTTCATGAGCAGTTCTTC. Its protein product is CASSDTTLRTVHEQFF. V gene TRBV25-1 combines with J gene TRBJ2-1, with D perhaps matching TRBD2 (5 bases). This CDR3 comprises 16 residues. CDR1 MGHDK and CDR2 SYGVNS come from the germline V gene. V lost 3 bases and J 8 bases, leaving 20 bases between the germline ends.

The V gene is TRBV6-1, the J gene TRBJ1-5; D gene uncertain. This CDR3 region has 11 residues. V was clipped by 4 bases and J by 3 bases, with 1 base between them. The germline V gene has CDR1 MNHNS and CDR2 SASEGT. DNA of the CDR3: TGTGCCAGCAGTGCCAATCAGCCCCAGCATTTT. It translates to CASSANQPQHF.

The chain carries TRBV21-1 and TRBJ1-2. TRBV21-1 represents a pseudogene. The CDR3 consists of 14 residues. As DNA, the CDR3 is TGTGCCAGCAGCAAAGGTTCCACCCCTAATGGCTACACCTTC. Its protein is CASSKGSTPNGYTF.

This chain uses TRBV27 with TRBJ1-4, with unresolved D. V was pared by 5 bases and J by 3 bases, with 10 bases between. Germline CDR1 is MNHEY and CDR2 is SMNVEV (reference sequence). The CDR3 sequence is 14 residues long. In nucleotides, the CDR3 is TGTGCCAGCAGTGGTGGGTTGGCTAATGAAAAACTGTTTTTT. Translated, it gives CASSGGLANEKLFF.

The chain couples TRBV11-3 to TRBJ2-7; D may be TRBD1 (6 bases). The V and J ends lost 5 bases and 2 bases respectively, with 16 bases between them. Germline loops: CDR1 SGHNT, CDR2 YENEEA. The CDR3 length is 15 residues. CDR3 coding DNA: TGTGCCAGCAGCCCTGGTGTGGGGGACACCTACGAGCAGTACTTC. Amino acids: CASSPGVGDTYEQYF.

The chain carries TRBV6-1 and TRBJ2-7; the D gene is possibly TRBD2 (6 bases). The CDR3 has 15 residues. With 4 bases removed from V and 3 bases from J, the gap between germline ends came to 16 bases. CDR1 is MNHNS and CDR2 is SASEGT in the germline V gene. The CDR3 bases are TGTGCCAGCAGTGTATCGGGACTTTTAAACTACGAGCAGTACTTC. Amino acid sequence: CASSVSGLLNYEQYF.

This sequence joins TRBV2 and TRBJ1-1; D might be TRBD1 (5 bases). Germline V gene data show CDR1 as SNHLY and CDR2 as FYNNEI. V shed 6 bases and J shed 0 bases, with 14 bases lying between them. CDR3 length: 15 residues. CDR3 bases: TGTGCCAGCAGGGCGACCGGGACCTTGAACACTGAAGCTTTCTTT. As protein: CASRATGTLNTEAFF.

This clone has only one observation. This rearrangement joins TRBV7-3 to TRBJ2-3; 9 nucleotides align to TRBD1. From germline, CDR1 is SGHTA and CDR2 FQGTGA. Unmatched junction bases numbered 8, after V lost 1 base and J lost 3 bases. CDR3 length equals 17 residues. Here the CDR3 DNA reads TGTGCCAGCAGCTTAAGGGGTTCGGGACAGGGTACAGATACGCAGTATTTT. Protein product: CASSLRGSGQGTDTQYF.

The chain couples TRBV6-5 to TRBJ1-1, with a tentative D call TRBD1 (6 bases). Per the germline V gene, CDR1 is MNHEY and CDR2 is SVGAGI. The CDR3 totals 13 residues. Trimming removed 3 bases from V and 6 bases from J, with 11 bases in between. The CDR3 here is CASSYTGTAEAFF. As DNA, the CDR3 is TGTGCCAGCAGTTATACAGGGACGGCTGAAGCTTTCTTT.

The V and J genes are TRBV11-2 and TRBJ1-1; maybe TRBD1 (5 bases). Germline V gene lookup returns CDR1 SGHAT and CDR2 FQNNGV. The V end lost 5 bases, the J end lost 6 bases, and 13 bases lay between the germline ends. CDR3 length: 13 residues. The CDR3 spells CASSTGHPAEAFF. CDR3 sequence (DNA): TGTGCCAGCAGCACAGGACACCCGGCTGAAGCTTTCTTT.

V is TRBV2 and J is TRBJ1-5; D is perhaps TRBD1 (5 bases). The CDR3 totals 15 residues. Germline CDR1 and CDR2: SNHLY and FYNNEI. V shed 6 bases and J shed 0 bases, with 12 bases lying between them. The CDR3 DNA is TGTGCCAGCAGGGGGCAACCAAATAGCAATCAGCCCCAGCATTTT. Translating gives CASRGQPNSNQPQHF.

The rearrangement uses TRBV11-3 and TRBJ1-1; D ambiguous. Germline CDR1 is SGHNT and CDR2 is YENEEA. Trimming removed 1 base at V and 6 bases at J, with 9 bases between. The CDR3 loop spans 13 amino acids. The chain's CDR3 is CASSLGGRAEAFF. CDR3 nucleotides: TGTGCCAGCAGCTTAGGAGGCAGAGCTGAAGCTTTCTTT.

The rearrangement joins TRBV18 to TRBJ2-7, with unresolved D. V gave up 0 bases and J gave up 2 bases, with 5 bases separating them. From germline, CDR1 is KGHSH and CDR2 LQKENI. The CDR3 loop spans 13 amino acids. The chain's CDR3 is CASSPPTTYEQYF. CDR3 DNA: TGTGCCAGCTCACCACCAACAACCTACGAGCAGTACTTC. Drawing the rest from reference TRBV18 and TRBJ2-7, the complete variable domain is NAGVMQNPRHLVRRRGQEARLRCSPMKGHSHVYWYRQLPEEGLKFMVYLQKENIIDESGMPKERFSAEFPKEGPSILRIQQVVRGDSAAYFCASSPPTTYEQYFGPGTRLTVT.

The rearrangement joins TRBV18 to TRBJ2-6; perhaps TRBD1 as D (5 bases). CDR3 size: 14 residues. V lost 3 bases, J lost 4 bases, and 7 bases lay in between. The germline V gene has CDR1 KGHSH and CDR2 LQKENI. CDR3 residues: CASSPGQGANVLTF. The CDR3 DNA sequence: TGTGCCAGCTCACCGGGGCAAGGGGCCAACGTCCTGACTTTC.

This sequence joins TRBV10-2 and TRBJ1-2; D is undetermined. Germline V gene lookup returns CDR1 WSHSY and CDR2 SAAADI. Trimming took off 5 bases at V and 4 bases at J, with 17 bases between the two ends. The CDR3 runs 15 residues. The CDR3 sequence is CASSPGPGRLYGYTF. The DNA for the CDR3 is TGCGCCAGCAGTCCCGGTCCCGGACGGCTCTATGGCTACACCTTC.

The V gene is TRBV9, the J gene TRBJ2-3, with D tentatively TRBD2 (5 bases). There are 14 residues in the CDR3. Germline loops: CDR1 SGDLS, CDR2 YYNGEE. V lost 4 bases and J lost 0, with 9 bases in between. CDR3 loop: CASSIALSTDTQYF. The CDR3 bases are TGTGCCAGCAGCATAGCGTTAAGCACAGATACGCAGTATTTT.

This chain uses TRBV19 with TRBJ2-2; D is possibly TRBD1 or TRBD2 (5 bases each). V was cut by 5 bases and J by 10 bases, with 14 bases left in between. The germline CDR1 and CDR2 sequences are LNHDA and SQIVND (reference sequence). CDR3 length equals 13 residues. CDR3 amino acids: CASSVGRNVELFF. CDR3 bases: TGTGCCAGTAGTGTGGGACGAAATGTGGAGCTGTTTTTT.

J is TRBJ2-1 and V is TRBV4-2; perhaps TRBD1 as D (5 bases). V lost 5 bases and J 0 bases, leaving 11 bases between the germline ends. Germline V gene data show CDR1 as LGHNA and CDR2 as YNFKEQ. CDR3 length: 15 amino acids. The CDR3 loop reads CASSFGQGSYNEQFF. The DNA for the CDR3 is TGTGCCAGCAGCTTTGGGCAGGGCTCCTACAATGAGCAGTTCTTC.

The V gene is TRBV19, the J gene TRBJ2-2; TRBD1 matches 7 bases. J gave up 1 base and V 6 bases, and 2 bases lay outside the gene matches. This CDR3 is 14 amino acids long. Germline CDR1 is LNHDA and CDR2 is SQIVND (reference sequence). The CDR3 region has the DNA TGTGCCAGTAGCTGGACAGGGAACACCGGGGAGCTGTTTTTT. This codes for CASSWTGNTGELFF. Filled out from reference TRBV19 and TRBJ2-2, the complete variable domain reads DGGITQSPKYLFRKEGQNVTLSCEQNLNHDAMYWYRQDPGQGLRLIYYSQIVNDFQKGDIAEGYSVSREKKESFPLTVTSAQKNPTAFYLCASSWTGNTGELFFGEGSRLTVL.

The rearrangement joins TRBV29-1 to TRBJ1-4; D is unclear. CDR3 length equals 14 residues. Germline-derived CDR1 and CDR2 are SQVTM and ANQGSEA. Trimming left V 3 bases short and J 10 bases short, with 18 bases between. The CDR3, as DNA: TGCAGCGTTGAGACAATTTTAAATGAGGGAAAACTGTTTTTT. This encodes CSVETILNEGKLFF.

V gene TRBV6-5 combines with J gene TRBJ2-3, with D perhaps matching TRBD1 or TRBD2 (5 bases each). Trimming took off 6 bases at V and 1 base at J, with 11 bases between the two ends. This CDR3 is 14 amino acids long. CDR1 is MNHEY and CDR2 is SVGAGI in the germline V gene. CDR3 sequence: CASRRDGGTDTQYF. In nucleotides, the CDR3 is TGTGCCAGCAGGAGGGACGGAGGCACAGATACGCAGTATTTT.

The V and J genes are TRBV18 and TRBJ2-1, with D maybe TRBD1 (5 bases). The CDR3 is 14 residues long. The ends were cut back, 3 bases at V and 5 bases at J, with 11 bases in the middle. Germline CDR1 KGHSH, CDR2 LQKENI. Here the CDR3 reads CASSPETDNNEQFF. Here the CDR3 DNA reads TGTGCCAGCTCACCGGAGACAGACAACAATGAGCAGTTCTTC.

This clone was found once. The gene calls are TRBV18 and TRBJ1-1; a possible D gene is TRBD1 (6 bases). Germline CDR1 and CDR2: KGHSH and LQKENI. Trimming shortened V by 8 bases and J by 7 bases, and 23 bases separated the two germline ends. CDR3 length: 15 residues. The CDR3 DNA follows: TGTGCCAGCCTGGGCAGGCCGGGGGCGCGAAGTGAAGCTTTCTTT. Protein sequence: CASLGRPGARSEAFF.